Here is one TCR beta chain with its context. This sample was included in a study of cytotoxic CD8 clonotypes in ibrutinib-treated CLL. Germline-derived CDR1 and CDR2 are SGDLS and YYNGEE. V dropped 3 bases and J dropped 5 bases, with 12 bases sitting between them. The CDR3 runs 14 residues. Sequenced by immunoSEQ multiplex PCR; TCRdb stores in-frame clones only, minus some. The sample lists about 130,000 clones, roughly three quarters seen once, with roughly 13% in the top ten. This sequence joins TRBV9 and TRBJ2-1; D is undetermined. The starting material was PBMCs, obtained after 12 months of ibrutinib treatment. This TCR was recovered from a human donor with chronic lymphocytic leukemia. DNA for the CDR3: TGTGCCAGCAGCGCCGCCTTGACCGACAATGAGCAGTTCTTC. As protein: CASSAALTDNEQFF.